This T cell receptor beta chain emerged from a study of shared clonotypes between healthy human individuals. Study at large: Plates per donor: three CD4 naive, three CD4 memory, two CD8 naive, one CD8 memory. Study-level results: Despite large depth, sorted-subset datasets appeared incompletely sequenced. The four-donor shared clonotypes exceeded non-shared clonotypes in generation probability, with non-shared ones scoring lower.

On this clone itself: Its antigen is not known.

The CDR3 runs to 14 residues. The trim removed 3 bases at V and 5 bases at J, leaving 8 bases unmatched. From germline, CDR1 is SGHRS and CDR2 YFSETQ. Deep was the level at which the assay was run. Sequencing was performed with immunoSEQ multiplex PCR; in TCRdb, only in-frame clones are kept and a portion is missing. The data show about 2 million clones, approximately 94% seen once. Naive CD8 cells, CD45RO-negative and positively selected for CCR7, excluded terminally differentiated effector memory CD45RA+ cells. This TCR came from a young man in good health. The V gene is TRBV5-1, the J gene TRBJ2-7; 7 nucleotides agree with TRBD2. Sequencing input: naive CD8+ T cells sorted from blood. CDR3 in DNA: TGCGCCAGCAGCTCGGTCGGGGGGTTCGACGAGCAGTACTTC. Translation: CASSSVGGFDEQYF.